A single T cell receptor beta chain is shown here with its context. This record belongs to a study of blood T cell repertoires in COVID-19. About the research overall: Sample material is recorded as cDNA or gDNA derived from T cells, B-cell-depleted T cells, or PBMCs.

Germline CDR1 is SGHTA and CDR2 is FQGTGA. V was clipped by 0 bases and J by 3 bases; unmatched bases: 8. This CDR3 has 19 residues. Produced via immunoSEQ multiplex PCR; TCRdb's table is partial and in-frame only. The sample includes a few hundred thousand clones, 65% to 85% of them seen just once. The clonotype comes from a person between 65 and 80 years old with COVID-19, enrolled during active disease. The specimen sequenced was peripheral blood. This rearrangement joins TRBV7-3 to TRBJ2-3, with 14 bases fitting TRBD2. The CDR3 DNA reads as TGTGCCAGCAGCTTAACCCCCGGGACTAGCGGGAGAGGGACAGATACGCAGTATTTT. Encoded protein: CASSLTPGTSGRGTDTQYF. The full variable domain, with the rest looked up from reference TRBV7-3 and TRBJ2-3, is GAGVSQTPSNKVTEKGKYVELRCDPISGHTALYWYRQSLGQGPEFLIYFQGTGAADDSGLPNDRFFAVRPEGSVSTLKIQRTERGDSAVYLCASSLTPGTSGRGTDTQYFGPGTRLTVL.